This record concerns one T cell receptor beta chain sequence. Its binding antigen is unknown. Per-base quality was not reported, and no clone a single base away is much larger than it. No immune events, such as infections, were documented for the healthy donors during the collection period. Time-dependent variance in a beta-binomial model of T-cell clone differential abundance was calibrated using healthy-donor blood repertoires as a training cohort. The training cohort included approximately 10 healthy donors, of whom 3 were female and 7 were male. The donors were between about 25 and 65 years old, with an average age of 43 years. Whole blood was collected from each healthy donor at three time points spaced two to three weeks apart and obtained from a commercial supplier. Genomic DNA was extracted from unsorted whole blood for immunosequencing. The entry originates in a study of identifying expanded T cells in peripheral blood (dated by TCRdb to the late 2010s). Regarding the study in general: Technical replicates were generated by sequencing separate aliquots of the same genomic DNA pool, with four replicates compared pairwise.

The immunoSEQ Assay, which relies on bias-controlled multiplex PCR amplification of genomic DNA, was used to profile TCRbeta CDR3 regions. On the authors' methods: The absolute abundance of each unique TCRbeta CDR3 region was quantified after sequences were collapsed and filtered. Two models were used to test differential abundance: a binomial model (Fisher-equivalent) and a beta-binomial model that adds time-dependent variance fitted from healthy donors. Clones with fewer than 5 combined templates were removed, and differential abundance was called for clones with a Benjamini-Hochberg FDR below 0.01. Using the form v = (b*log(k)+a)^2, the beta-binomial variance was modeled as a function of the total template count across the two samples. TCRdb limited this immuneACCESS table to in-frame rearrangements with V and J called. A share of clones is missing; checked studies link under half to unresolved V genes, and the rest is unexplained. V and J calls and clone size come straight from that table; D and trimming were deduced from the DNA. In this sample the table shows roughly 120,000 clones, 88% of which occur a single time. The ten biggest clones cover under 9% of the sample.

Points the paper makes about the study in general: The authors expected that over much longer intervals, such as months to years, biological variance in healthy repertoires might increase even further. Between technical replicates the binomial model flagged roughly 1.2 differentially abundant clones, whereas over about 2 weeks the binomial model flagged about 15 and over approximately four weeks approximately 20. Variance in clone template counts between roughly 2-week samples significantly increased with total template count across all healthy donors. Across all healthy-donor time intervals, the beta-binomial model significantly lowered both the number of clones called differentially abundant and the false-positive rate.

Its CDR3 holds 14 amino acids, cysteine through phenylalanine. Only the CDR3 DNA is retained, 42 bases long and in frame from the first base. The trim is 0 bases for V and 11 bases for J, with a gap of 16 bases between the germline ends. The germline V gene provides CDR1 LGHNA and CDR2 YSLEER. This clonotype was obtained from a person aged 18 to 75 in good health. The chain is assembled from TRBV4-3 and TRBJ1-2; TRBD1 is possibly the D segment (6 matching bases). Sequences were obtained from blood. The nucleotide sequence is TGCGCCAGCAGCCAAGAGAGGGGAAGGGGGAAGTACACCTTC. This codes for CASSQERGRGKYTF.